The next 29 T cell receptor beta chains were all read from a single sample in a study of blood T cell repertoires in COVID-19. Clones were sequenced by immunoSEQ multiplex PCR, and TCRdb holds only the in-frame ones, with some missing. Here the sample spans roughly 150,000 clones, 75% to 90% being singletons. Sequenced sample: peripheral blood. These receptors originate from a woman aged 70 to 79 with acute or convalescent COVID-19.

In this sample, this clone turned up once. The CDR3 DNA sequence: TGTGCCAGCAGCTTTGGACTAGCGGGGACCTACAATGAGCAGTTCTTC. Translating gives CASSFGLAGTYNEQFF. The V gene is TRBV7-8, the J gene TRBJ2-1; 12 nucleotides align to TRBD2. CDR1 is SGHVS, CDR2 FQNEAQ, per germline. This CDR3 region has 16 residues. V lost 3 bases, J lost 2 bases, and 2 bases stayed unmatched.

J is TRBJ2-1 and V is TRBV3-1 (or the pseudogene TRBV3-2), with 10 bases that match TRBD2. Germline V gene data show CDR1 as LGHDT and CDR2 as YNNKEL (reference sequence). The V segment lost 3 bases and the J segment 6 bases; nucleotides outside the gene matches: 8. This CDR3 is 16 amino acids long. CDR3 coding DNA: TGTGCCAGCAGCCAGGTCCTAGCGGGGGTTTTCAATGAGCAGTTCTTC. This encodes CASSQVLAGVFNEQFF.

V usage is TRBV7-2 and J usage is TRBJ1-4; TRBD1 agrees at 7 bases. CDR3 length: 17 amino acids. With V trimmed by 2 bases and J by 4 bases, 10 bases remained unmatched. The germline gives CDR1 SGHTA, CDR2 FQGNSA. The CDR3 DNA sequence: TGTGCCAGCAGCTTAAAAAGTGACAGGGCCCTTAATGAAAAACTGTTTTTT. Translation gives CASSLKSDRALNEKLFF.

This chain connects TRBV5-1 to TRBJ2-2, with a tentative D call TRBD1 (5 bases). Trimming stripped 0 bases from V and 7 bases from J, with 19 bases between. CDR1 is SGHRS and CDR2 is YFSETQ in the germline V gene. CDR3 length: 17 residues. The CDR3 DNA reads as TGCGCCAGCAGCTTGGAGGGTCAGGGTGGGCGAGGCGGGGAGCTGTTTTTT. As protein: CASSLEGQGGRGGELFF.

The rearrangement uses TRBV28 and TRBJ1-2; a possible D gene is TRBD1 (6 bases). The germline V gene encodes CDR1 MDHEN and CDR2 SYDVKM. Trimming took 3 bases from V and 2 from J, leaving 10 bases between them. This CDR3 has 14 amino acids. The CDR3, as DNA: TGTGCCAGCAGTTTGATCCAGGGGAACTATGGCTACACCTTC. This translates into CASSLIQGNYGYTF.

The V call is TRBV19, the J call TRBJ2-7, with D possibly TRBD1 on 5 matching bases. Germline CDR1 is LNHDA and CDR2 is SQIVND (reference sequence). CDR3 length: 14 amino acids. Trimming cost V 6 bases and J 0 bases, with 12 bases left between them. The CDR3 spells CASRTTADSYEQYF. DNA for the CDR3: TGTGCCAGTAGGACGACAGCAGACTCCTACGAGCAGTACTTC.

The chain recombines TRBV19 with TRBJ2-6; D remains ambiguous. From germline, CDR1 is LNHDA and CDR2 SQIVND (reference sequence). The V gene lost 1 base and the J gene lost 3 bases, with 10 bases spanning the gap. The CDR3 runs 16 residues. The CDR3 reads CASSIGPSGGANVLTF. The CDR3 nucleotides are TGTGCCAGTAGTATAGGGCCGTCGGGTGGGGCCAACGTCCTGACTTTC.

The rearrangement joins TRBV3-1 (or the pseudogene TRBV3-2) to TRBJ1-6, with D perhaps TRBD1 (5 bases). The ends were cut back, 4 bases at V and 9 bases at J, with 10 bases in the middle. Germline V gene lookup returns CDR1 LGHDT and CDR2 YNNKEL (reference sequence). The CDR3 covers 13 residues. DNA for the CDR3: TGTGCCAGCAGCCTCCGACAGATTTCACCCCTCCACTTT. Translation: CASSLRQISPLHF.

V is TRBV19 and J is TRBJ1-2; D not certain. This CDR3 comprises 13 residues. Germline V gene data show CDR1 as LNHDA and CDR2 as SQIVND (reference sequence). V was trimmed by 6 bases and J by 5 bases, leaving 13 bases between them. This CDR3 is CASRLGSRYGYTF. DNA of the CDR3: TGTGCCAGTAGGCTAGGCAGTCGGTATGGCTACACCTTC.

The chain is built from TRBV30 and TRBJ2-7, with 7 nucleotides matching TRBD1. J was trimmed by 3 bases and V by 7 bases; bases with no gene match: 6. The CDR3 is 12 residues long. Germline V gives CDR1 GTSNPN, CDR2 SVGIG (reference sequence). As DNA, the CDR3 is TGTGCCTACCGGACAGGATTCTACGAGCAGTACTTC. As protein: CAYRTGFYEQYF.

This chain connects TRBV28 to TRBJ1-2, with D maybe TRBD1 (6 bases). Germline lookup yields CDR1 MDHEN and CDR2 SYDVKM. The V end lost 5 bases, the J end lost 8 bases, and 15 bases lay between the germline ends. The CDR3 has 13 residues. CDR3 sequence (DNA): TGTGCCAGCAGTCCCCCAACAGGGCTCGGCTACACCTTC. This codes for CASSPPTGLGYTF.

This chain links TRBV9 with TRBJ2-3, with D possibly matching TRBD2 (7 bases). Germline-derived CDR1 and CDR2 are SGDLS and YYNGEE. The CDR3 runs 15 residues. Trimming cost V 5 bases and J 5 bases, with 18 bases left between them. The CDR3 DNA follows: TGTGCCAGCAGTTTGGGGGGGGGCCAGAAAGATACGCAGTATTTT. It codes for CASSLGGGQKDTQYF.

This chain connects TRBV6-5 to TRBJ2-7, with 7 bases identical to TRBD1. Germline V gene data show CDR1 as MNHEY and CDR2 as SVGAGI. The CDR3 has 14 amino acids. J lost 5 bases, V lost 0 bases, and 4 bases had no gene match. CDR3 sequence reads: CASSYSQGVDEQYV. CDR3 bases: TGTGCCAGCAGTTACTCCCAGGGGGTTGACGAGCAGTACGTC.

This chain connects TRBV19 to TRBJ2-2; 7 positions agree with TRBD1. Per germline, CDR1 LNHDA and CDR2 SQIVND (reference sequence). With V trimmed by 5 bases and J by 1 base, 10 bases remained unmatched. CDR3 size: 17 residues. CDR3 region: CASSPSDRVGNTGELFF. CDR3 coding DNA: TGTGCCAGTAGTCCTAGTGACAGGGTCGGGAACACCGGGGAGCTGTTTTTT.

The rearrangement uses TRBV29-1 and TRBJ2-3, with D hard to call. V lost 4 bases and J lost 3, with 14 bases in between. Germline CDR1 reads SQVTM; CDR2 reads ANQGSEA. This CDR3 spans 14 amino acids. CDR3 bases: TGCAGCGTTGCAGGTACTTCCAAGACAGATACGCAGTATTTT. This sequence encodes CSVAGTSKTDTQYF.

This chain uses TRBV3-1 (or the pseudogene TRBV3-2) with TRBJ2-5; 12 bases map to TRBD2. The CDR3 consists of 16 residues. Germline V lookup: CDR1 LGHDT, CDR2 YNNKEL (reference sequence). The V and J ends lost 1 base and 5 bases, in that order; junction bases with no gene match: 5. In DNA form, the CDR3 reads TGTGCCAGCAGCCAAGCCCTAGCGGGGGGGAGGGAGACCCAGTACTTC. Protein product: CASSQALAGGRETQYF.

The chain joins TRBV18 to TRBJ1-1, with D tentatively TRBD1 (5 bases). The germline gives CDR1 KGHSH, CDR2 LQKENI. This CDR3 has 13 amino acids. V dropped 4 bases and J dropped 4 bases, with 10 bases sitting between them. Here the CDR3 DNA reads TGTGCCAGCTCACATGGACAAGGCACTGAAGCTTTCTTT. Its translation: CASSHGQGTEAFF.

CDR3 residues: CASSPPDRVVSGNTIYF. CDR3 DNA: TGTGCCAGCTCACCCCCGGACAGGGTGGTTTCTGGAAACACCATATATTTT. This chain joins TRBV18 and TRBJ1-3, with 8 bases that match TRBD1. J lost 1 base, V lost 3 bases, and 8 bases had no gene match. Germline CDR1 and CDR2: KGHSH and LQKENI. The CDR3 spans 17 residues.

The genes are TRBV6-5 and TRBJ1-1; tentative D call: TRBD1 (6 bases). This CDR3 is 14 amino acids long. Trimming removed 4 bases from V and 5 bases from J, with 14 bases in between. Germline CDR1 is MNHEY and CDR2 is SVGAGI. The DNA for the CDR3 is TGTGCCAGCAGTTCCGGGGGGCTTGCTACTGAAGCTTTCTTT. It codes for CASSSGGLATEAFF.

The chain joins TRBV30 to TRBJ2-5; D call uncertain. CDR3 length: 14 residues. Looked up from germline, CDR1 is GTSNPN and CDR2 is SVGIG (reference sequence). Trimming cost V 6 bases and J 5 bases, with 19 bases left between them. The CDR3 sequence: CACHHAEARETQYF. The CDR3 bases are TGTGCCTGTCACCACGCTGAGGCACGGGAGACCCAGTACTTC.

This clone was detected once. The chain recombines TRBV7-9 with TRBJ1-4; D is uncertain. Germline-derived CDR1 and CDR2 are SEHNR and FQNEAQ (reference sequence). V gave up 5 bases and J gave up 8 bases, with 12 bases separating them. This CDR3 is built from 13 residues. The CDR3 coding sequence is TGTGCCAGCAGCATTGGTGATCAGGAAAAACTGTTTTTT. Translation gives CASSIGDQEKLFF. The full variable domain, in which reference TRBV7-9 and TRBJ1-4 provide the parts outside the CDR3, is DTGVSQNPRHKITKRGQNVTFRCDPISEHNRLYWYRQTLGQGPEFLTYFQNEAQLEKSRLLSDRFSAERPKGSFSTLEIQRTEQGDSAMYLCASSIGDQEKLFFGSGTQLSVL.

CDR3 in DNA: TGTGCCAGCAGTTACAGGGGAGAGACCCAGTACTTC. This translates into CASSYRGETQYF. The chain carries TRBV6-6 and TRBJ2-5, with a possible D match to TRBD1 (5 bases). This CDR3 has 12 amino acids. V was cut by 2 bases and J by 4 bases, with 5 bases left in between. Germline CDR1 reads MNHNY; CDR2 reads SVGAGI (reference sequence).

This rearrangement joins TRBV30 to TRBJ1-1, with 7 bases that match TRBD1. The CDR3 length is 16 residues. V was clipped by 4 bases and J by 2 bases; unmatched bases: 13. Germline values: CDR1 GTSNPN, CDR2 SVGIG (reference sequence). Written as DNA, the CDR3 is TGTGCCTGGAACGAACCGGGACAGCGACCTAACACTGAAGCTTTCTTT. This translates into CAWNEPGQRPNTEAFF.

Here the CDR3 DNA reads TGCAGCGTGGCCAGGGATCTGGGAAACACCATATATTTT. It encodes CSVARDLGNTIYF. The rearrangement uses TRBV29-1 and TRBJ1-3; TRBD1 might be the D (5 bases). Germline CDR1 and CDR2: SQVTM and ANQGSEA. The V end was cut by 6 bases, the J end by 4 bases, with 13 bases between. The CDR3 has 13 residues.

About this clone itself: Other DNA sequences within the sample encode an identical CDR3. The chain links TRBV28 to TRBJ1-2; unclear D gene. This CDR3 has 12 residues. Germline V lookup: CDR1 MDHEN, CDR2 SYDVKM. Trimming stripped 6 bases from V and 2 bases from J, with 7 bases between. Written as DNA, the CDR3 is TGTGCCAGCAGCCTCCTGAACTATGGCTACACCTTC. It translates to CASSLLNYGYTF.

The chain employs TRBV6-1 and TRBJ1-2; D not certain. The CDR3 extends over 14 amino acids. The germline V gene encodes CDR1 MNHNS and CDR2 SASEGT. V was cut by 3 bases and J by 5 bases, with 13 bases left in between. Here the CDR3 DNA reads TGTGCCAGCAGTGAGGGAGGTAGGCCTTATGGCTACACCTTC. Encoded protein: CASSEGGRPYGYTF.

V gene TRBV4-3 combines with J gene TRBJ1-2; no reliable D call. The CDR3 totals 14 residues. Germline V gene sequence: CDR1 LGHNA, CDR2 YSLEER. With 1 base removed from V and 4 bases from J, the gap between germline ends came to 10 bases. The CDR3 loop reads CASSQVWESYGYTF. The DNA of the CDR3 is TGCGCCAGCAGCCAAGTCTGGGAGAGCTATGGCTACACCTTC.

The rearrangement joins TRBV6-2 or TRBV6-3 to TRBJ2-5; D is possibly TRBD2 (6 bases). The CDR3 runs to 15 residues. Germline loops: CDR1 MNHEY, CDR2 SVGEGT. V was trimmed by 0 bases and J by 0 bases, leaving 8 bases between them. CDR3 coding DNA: TGTGCCAGCAGTTACTCAGGACTATACCAAGAGACCCAGTACTTC. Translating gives CASSYSGLYQETQYF.

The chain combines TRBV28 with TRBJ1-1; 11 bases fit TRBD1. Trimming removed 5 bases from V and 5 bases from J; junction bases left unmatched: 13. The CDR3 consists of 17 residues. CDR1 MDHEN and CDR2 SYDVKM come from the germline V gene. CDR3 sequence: CASSAYPGQGAETEAFF. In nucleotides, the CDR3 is TGTGCCAGCAGTGCCTACCCAGGACAGGGGGCGGAAACTGAAGCTTTCTTT.